This entry describes one T cell receptor beta chain. The antigen is not known. This may stem from a read error, because a much larger clone lies one nucleotide away. The final CDR3 position lacks the conserved phenylalanine or tryptophan, pointing to a likely read error. This specimen comes from a study of T cells in Graves' hyperthyroidism and ophthalmopathy. Germline lookup yields CDR1 MNHNS and CDR2 SASEGT. The ends lost 6 bases at V and 6 bases at J; junction bases unmatched: 7. The CDR3 extends over 14 amino acids. Study observations and caveats: Expanded thyroid clonotypes (above 0.001) were mostly also found in blood.

There were TCR beta CDR3 regions amplified from RNA transcripts. HTBI primers drove first-round RT-PCR of the TCR CDR3. TCRdb re-analysed the multiplex PCR reads in MiXCR, keeping a single row per CDR3 protein. Among about 300,000 distinct CDR3 sequences listed, roughly a fifth were seen once. A Clinical Activity Score of at least 3, a NOSPECS grade of at least 4 and a duration under 3 months were recorded in the ophthalmopathy patients. Investigators excluded patients with uncontrolled infection, other autoimmune disease, pregnancy or lactation. The sequencing input was blood. The J gene is TRBJ1-1, the V gene TRBV6-1, with 10 bases aligning to TRBD1. The sequence derives from a man aged 50 to 59 with Graves' ophthalmopathy. DNA of the CDR3: TGTGCCAGCAGCCCAGGACAGGGGGGGGCTGAAGCTTTCCTT. Protein: CASSPGQGGAEAFL.